These 27 T cell receptor beta chains were sequenced from one sample in a study of T cells after yellow fever vaccination. TCRdb processed the 5' RACE reads anew with MiXCR; each CDR3 protein has one entry. The sample has under 200,000 distinct CDR3 sequences, around 7.2% seen once; the top ten hold over 2%. Material: CD4+ T cells sorted from PBMCs, obtained less than 6 days after the first yellow fever vaccination. These receptor sequences come from a man aged 18-30 years who received the YFV17D yellow fever vaccine.

V usage is TRBV5-1 and J usage is TRBJ1-2, with D possibly matching TRBD1 (5 bases). V lost 3 bases to trimming and J lost 7 bases, with 25 bases between them. Germline CDR1 is SGHRS and CDR2 is YFSETQ. The CDR3 has 17 residues. CDR3: CASSSSGAGGGGAGYTF. The CDR3, as DNA: TGCGCCAGCAGCTCGAGTGGGGCAGGCGGTGGGGGTGCTGGCTACACCTTC.

This clonotype was counted ten times or more. Written as DNA, the CDR3 is TGTGCCAGCATAAGAGGGGGTATCGATGAAGCTTTCTTT. Its protein is CASIRGGIDEAFF. The chain recombines TRBV2 with TRBJ1-1; a possible D gene is TRBD1 (6 bases). The CDR3 is 13 amino acids. Germline V gene sequence: CDR1 SNHLY, CDR2 FYNNEI. The V end was cut by 7 bases, the J end by 7 bases, with 16 bases between.

This clonotype has ten or more counts. The chain joins TRBV11-2 to TRBJ1-1, with 7 nucleotides matching TRBD1. In germline, CDR1 is SGHAT, CDR2 FQNNGV. Losses at the gene ends were 6 bases for V and 7 bases for J; bases not matched to a gene: 5. The CDR3 runs 12 residues. CDR3 region: CASSGQVLEAFF. CDR3 DNA sequence: TGTGCCAGCAGTGGACAGGTTCTTGAAGCTTTCTTT.

As for this clonotype: A much larger clone lies one base from this, so it may be a read error. The chain joins TRBV5-6 to TRBJ2-7; D is unclear. The CDR3 spans 12 residues. Germline loops: CDR1 SGHDT, CDR2 YYEEEE. CDR3 bases: TGTGCCAGCAACTTGTTTCGCTACGAGCAGTACTTC. Amino acids: CASNLFRYEQYF.

This clonotype was picked up many times. The V and J genes are TRBV21-1 and TRBJ1-4; TRBD1, the table's D call, was not compared with the DNA. TRBV21-1 is a pseudogene locus. CDR3 length: 12 residues. This CDR3 reads CASSKARDRLFF. CDR3 DNA sequence: TGTGCCAGCAGCAAAGCGAGAGACAGGCTGTTTTTT.

This clonotype turned up a few times. The chain joins TRBV10-3 to TRBJ1-2; 7 bases align to TRBD1. Trimming at V came to 0 bases and at J to 2 bases, leaving 6 bases not matched to a gene. Germline V CDR1 and CDR2: ENHRY, SYGVKD. The CDR3 length is 16 residues. In nucleotides, the CDR3 is TGTGCCATCAGTGAGTCCCCGGGGACAGCCAACTATGGCTACACCTTC. It specifies CAISESPGTANYGYTF.

This clonotype has just a few counts. One junction end does not reproduce the germline sequence, and a read error may be involved. This sequence joins TRBV20-1 and TRBJ2-2; possible D gene TRBD1, 6 bases. The CDR3 is made up of 12 amino acids. Per the germline V gene, CDR1 is DFQATT and CDR2 is SNEGSKA (reference sequence). CDR3 in DNA: TGTGGAGTATCAGGGGACGGCGGGGAGCTGTTTTTT. Its protein product is CGVSGDGGELFF.

The chain employs TRBV5-1 and TRBJ1-1; D is perhaps TRBD1 (6 bases). This CDR3 is 13 amino acids long. The V gene's germline CDR1 is SGHRS and CDR2 YFSETQ. The germline V and J ends were trimmed by 4 bases and 11 bases, with 18 bases remaining between them. CDR3 amino acids: CASSPKEGGGAFF. DNA for the CDR3: TGCGCCAGCAGCCCCAAGGAGGGGGGAGGGGCTTTCTTT.

This clonotype came up a few times. The chain recombines TRBV5-1 with TRBJ2-2, with D maybe TRBD2 (6 bases). In germline, CDR1 is SGHRS, CDR2 YFSETQ. The length of the CDR3 is 16 residues. Trimming left V 0 bases short and J 6 bases short, with 15 bases between. DNA of the CDR3: TGCGCCAGCAGCTTGGTAGGAGGGGATTACTCCGGGGAGCTGTTTTTT. It codes for CASSLVGGDYSGELFF.

The chain couples TRBV5-1 to TRBJ2-2; the match to TRBD2 covers 8 bases. From germline, CDR1 is SGHRS and CDR2 YFSETQ. V gave up 4 bases and J gave up 2 bases; unmatched junction bases: 4. This CDR3 spans 15 amino acids. CDR3 coding DNA: TGCGCCAGCAGCCGGACTAGCCTCAACACCGGGGAGCTGTTTTTT. Protein product: CASSRTSLNTGELFF.

This clonotype came up a few times. The CDR3 DNA is TGTGCCACCAGCCGGACTAGCGGGCCGGGCACTCAAGAGACCCAGTACTTC. This sequence encodes CATSRTSGPGTQETQYF. V and J are TRBV15 and TRBJ2-5; 11 nucleotides match TRBD2. Per germline, CDR1 LNHNV and CDR2 YYDKDF (reference sequence). This CDR3 spans 17 amino acids. Unmatched junction bases numbered 10, after V lost 5 bases and J lost 2 bases.

The chain combines TRBV6-1 with TRBJ2-6; 11 bases agree with TRBD1. This CDR3 is built from 16 residues. Germline V gene data show CDR1 as MNHNS and CDR2 as SASEGT. Germline trimming cut 7 bases from V and 3 bases from J; bases unmatched to any gene: 5. CDR3 coding DNA: TGTGCCAGCATGAGGGACAGGGGGTATGGGGCCAACGTCCTGACTTTC. Translated: CASMRDRGYGANVLTF.

This clonotype was observed at least ten times. The V and J genes are TRBV5-1 and TRBJ2-3; TRBD2 agrees at 7 bases. Trimming at V came to 4 bases and at J to 4 bases, leaving 3 bases not matched to a gene. There are 13 residues in the CDR3. The V gene's germline CDR1 is SGHRS and CDR2 YFSETQ. CDR3 residues: CASSGGVPDTQYF. CDR3 coding DNA: TGCGCCAGCAGCGGGGGGGTCCCAGATACGCAGTATTTT.

V is TRBV20-1 and J is TRBJ2-3; 8 nucleotides agree with TRBD2. The CDR3 totals 15 residues. V trimming: 3 bases; J trimming: 5 bases; junction bases outside the gene matches: 10. Germline V gene sequence: CDR1 DFQATT, CDR2 SNEGSKA (reference sequence). This chain's CDR3 is CSARPGTSRRDTQYF. The CDR3 DNA reads TGCAGTGCTAGGCCCGGGACTAGTCGTAGAGATACGCAGTATTTT.

This clonotype was observed a handful of times. The chain couples TRBV12-3 or TRBV12-4 to TRBJ2-5; weak D call: TRBD1 (6 bases). This CDR3 comprises 16 residues. V was cut by 3 bases and J by 4 bases, with 18 bases left in between. The CDR3 here is CASSLHAGAGVETQYF. The CDR3, as DNA: TGTGCCAGCAGTTTGCATGCCGGGGCAGGGGTAGAGACCCAGTACTTC.

The chain joins TRBV5-8 to TRBJ1-1; D not resolved. The CDR3 length is 16 residues. From germline, CDR1 is SGHTS and CDR2 YDEGEE. V gave up 1 base and J gave up 8 bases, with 21 bases separating them. CDR3 DNA sequence: TGTGCCAGCAGCTTGTGGTCCCCAGGTATCCGCGAGGAAGCTTTCTTT. This sequence encodes CASSLWSPGIREEAFF. The full variable domain, rest sourced from reference TRBV5-8 and TRBJ1-1, is EAGVTQSPTHLIKTRGQQATLRCSPISGHTSVYWYQQALGLGLQFLLWYDEGEERNRGNFPPRFSGRQFPNYSSELNVNALELEDSALYLCASSLWSPGIREEAFFGQGTRLTVV.

The genes are TRBV20-1 and TRBJ1-1; 7 bases are a match to TRBD1. The trim removed 6 bases at V and 4 bases at J, leaving 5 bases unmatched. The CDR3 is made up of 12 amino acids. The germline V gene encodes CDR1 DFQATT and CDR2 SNEGSKA (reference sequence). The CDR3 spells CSATNRGTEAFF. In DNA form, the CDR3 reads TGCAGTGCAACCAACAGGGGCACTGAAGCTTTCTTT.

The chain employs TRBV6-2 or TRBV6-3 and TRBJ2-7; D gene ambiguous. The CDR3 covers 14 residues. The V and J ends lost 2 bases and 0 bases respectively, with 8 bases between them. The germline V gene has CDR1 MNHEY and CDR2 SVGEGT. CDR3 in amino acids: CASSYGDNSYEQYV. CDR3 DNA sequence: TGTGCCAGCAGTTACGGAGACAACTCCTACGAGCAGTACGTC.

As concerns this clonotype: This sequence may be a read error, since a much larger clone differs from it by one base. V usage is TRBV27 and J usage is TRBJ1-4, with D hard to call. V lost 0 bases, J lost 10 bases, and 12 bases lay in between. The CDR3 extends over 14 amino acids. Germline values: CDR1 MNHEY, CDR2 SMNVEV (reference sequence). The CDR3 loop is CASSLSPDGVKLFF. CDR3 nucleotide sequence: TGTGCCAGCAGTTTATCGCCGGACGGGGTAAAACTGTTTTTT.

This clonotype was seen at least ten times. CDR3 amino acids: CSATYNTGELFF. The DNA of the CDR3 is TGCAGCGCCACCTACAACACCGGGGAGCTGTTTTTT. This chain connects TRBV29-1 to TRBJ2-2, with D uncertain. The V end lost 7 bases, the J end lost 2 bases, and 8 bases lay between the germline ends. Looked up from germline, CDR1 is SQVTM and CDR2 is ANQGSEA. CDR3 length: 12 residues.

V gene TRBV11-3 combines with J gene TRBJ2-1; D may be TRBD1 (6 bases). Germline V gives CDR1 SGHNT, CDR2 YENEEA. Trimming left V 0 bases short and J 4 bases short, with 7 bases between. The length of the CDR3 is 14 residues. CDR3 amino acids: CASSLEGAYNEQFF. The CDR3 nucleotides are TGTGCCAGCAGCTTAGAGGGGGCTTACAATGAGCAGTTCTTC. The full variable domain, rest sourced from reference TRBV11-3 and TRBJ2-1, is EAGVVQSPRYKIIEKKQPVAFWCNPISGHNTLYWYLQNLGQGPELLIRYENEEAVDDSQLPKDRFSAERLKGVDSTLKIQPAELGDSAVYLCASSLEGAYNEQFFGPGTRLTVL.

This clonotype was detected only a few times. The chain employs TRBV7-9 and TRBJ1-5, with no clear D. V was cut by 3 bases and J by 8 bases, with 11 bases left in between. The V gene's germline CDR1 is SEHNR and CDR2 FQNEAQ (reference sequence). The CDR3 sequence is 13 residues long. The CDR3 loop reads CASSFTSLEPQHF. The CDR3 DNA is TGTGCCAGCAGCTTCACATCATTAGAGCCCCAGCATTTT.

The gene calls are TRBV3-1 and TRBJ2-7; D is uncertain. Germline V gives CDR1 LGHDT, CDR2 YNNKEL (reference sequence). This CDR3 region has 14 residues. The V gene lost 1 base and the J gene lost 2 bases, with 9 bases spanning the gap. The CDR3 protein is CASSQADGPYEQYF. The CDR3 bases are TGTGCCAGCAGCCAAGCTGACGGTCCCTACGAGCAGTACTTC.

In this sample, this clonotype turned up a few times. The chain employs TRBV7-9 and TRBJ1-6; no clear D. V shed 2 bases and J shed 4 bases, with 6 bases lying between them. Germline values: CDR1 SEHNR, CDR2 FQNEAQ (reference sequence). The CDR3 extends over 14 amino acids. The DNA of the CDR3 is TGTGCCAGCAGCTTAAATCAGTATAATTCACCCCTCCACTTT. This encodes CASSLNQYNSPLHF.

J is TRBJ2-7 and V is TRBV5-1; D ambiguous. CDR1 is SGHRS, CDR2 YFSETQ, per germline. The V end was cut by 4 bases, the J end by 6 bases, with 11 bases between. The CDR3 runs 12 residues. In DNA form, the CDR3 reads TGCGCCAGCAGCATCACCGCTGGCGAGCAGTACTTC. Amino acid sequence: CASSITAGEQYF.

The chain joins TRBV6-1 to TRBJ2-5, with D tentatively TRBD2 (5 bases). CDR1 is MNHNS, CDR2 SASEGT, per germline. V lost 3 bases, J lost 5 bases, and 13 bases lay in between. This CDR3 is 14 amino acids long. The CDR3 nucleotides are TGTGCCAGCAGTGAGTTGGGAGCCCCGGAGACCCAGTACTTC. Translation: CASSELGAPETQYF.

This clonotype was counted a few times. The chain couples TRBV18 to TRBJ2-1, with 9 positions matching TRBD2. The V gene end was trimmed by 6 bases and the J gene end by 1 base; junction bases not matched to a gene: 13. Germline V gene sequence: CDR1 KGHSH, CDR2 LQKENI. The CDR3 is made up of 18 amino acids. The CDR3 loop reads CASSPIMTTSGSYNEQFF. In nucleotides, the CDR3 is TGTGCCAGCTCCCCAATAATGACGACTAGCGGTTCCTACAATGAGCAGTTCTTC. The whole variable domain, filled in from reference TRBV18 and TRBJ2-1, reads NAGVMQNPRHLVRRRGQEARLRCSPMKGHSHVYWYRQLPEEGLKFMVYLQKENIIDESGMPKERFSAEFPKEGPSILRIQQVVRGDSAAYFCASSPIMTTSGSYNEQFFGPGTRLTVL.